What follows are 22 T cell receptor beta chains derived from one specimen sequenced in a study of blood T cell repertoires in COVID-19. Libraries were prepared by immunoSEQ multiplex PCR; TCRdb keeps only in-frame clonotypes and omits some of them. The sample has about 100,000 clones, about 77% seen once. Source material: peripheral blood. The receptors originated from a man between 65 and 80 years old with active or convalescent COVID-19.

The CDR3 loop is CASTQGKAEAFF. CDR3 nucleotide sequence: TGTGCCAGTACGCAGGGAAAGGCTGAAGCTTTCTTT. The chain employs TRBV19 and TRBJ1-1; D might be TRBD1 (5 bases). Between the trimmed V and J ends, which lost 7 bases and 6 bases, there was a span of 12 bases. This CDR3 has 12 residues. The germline V gene encodes CDR1 LNHDA and CDR2 SQIVND (reference sequence).

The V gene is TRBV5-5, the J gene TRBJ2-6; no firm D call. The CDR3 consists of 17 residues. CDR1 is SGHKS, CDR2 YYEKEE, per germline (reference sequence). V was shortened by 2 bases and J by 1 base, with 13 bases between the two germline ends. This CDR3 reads CASSFLASFSGANVLTF. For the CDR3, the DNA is TGTGCCAGCAGCTTCCTGGCCAGTTTTTCTGGGGCCAACGTCCTGACTTTC.

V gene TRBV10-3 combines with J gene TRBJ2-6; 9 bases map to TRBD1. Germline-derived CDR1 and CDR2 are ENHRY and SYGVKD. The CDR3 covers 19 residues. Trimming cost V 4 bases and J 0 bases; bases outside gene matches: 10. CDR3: CAISAGQGATHSGANVLTF. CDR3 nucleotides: TGTGCCATCAGTGCGGGACAGGGCGCAACGCACTCTGGGGCCAACGTCCTGACTTTC.

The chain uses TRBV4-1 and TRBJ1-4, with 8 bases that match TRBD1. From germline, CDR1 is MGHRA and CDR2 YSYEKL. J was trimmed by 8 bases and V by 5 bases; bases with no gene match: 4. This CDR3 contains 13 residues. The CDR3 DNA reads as TGCGCCAGCAGCTTTCGGACAGGGGAAAAACTGTTTTTT. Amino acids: CASSFRTGEKLFF.

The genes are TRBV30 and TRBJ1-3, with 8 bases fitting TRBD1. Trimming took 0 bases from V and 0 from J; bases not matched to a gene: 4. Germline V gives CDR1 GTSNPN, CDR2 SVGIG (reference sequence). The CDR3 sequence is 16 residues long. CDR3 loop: CAWSVWTGSSGNTIYF. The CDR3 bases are TGTGCCTGGAGTGTATGGACAGGGAGCTCTGGAAACACCATATATTTT.

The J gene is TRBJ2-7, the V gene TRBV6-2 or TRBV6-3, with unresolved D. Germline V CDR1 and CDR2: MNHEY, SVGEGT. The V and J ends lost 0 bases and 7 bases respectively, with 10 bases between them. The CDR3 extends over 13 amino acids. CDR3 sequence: CASSYSPTGEQYF. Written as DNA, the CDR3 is TGTGCCAGCAGTTACTCGCCTACCGGGGAGCAGTACTTC.

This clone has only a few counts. The CDR3 nucleotides are TGTGCCACCAGTGAAGGTACAGGGGGTAAGGGCACTGAAGCTTTCTTT. Amino acid sequence: CATSEGTGGKGTEAFF. The chain is built from TRBV24-1 and TRBJ1-1; TRBD1 matches at 8 bases. This CDR3 has 16 residues. CDR1 is KGHDR, CDR2 SFDVKD, per germline. Germline trimming cut 4 bases from V and 4 bases from J; bases unmatched to any gene: 10.

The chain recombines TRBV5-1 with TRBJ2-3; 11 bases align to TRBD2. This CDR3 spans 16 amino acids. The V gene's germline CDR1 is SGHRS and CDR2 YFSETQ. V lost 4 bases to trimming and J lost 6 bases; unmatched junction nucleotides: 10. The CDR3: CASSGLAGGILDTQYF. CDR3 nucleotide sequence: TGCGCCAGCAGCGGCCTAGCGGGGGGCATCCTGGATACGCAGTATTTT.

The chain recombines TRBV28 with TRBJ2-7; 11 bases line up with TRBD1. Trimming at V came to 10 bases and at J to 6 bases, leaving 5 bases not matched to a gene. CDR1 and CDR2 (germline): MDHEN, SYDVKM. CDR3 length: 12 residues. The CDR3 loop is CAIGQGAGEQYF. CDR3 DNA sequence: TGTGCCATAGGACAGGGGGCTGGCGAGCAGTACTTC.

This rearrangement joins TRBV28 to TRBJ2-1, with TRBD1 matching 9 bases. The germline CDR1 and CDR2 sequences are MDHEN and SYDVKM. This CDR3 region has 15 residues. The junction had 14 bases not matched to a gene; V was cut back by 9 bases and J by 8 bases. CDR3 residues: CASLLSGTGSHEQFF. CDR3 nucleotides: TGTGCCAGTCTCCTTTCCGGGACAGGGTCCCATGAGCAGTTCTTC.

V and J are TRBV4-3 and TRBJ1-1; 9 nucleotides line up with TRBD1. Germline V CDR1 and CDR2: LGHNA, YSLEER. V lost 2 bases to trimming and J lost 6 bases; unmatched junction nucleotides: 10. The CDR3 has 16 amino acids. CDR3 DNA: TGCGCCAGCAGCCAAATAGCGGAACAGGGGGCGGCTGAAGCTTTCTTT. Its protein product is CASSQIAEQGAAEAFF.

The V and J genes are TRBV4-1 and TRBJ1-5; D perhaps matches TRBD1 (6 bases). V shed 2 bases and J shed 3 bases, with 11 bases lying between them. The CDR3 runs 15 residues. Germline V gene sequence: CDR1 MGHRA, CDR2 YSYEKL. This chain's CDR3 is CASSQRQATNQPQHF. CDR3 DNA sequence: TGCGCCAGCAGCCAACGACAGGCGACCAATCAGCCCCAGCATTTT.

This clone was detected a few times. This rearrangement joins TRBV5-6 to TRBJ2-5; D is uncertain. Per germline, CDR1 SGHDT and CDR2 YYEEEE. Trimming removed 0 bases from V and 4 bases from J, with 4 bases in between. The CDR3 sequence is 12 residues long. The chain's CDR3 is CASSLVAETQYF. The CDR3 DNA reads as TGTGCCAGCAGCTTGGTAGCAGAGACCCAGTACTTC.

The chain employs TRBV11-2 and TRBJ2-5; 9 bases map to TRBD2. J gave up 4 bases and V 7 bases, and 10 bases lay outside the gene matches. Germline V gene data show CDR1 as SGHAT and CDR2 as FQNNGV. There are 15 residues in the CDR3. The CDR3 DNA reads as TGTGCCAGCACCCTCGGGCTAGCGGGGTCAGAGACCCAGTACTTC. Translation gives CASTLGLAGSETQYF. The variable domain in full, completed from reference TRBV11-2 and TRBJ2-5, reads EAGVAQSPRYKIIEKRQSVAFWCNPISGHATLYWYQQILGQGPKLLIQFQNNGVVDDSQLPKDRFSAERLKGVDSTLKIQPAKLEDSAVYLCASTLGLAGSETQYFGPGTRLLVL.

CDR3: CASSIGPGSYEQYF. The CDR3 DNA reads TGTGCCAGTAGTATAGGCCCGGGTTCATACGAGCAGTACTTC. The chain couples TRBV19 to TRBJ2-7; D unclear. Trimming removed 1 base from V and 4 bases from J, with 11 bases in between. The CDR3 runs 14 residues. Germline V gene data show CDR1 as LNHDA and CDR2 as SQIVND (reference sequence).

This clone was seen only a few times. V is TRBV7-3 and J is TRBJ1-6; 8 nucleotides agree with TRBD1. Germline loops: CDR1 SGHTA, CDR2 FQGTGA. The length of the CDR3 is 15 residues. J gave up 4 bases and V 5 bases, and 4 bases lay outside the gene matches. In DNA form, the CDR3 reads TGTGCCAGCAGCACTGGACAGGGTTATAATTCACCCCTCCACTTT. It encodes CASSTGQGYNSPLHF.

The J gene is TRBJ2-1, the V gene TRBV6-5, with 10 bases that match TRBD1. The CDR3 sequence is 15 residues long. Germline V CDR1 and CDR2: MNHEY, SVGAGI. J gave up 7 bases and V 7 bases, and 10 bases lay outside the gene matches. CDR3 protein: CASTKGTGAGNEQFF. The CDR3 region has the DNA TGTGCCAGCACCAAGGGGACAGGGGCAGGGAATGAGCAGTTCTTC.

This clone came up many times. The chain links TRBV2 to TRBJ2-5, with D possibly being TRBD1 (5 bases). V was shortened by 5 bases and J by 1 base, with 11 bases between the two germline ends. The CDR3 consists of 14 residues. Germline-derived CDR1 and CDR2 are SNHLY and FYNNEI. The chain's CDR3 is CASSPQGSQETQYF. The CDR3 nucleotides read TGTGCCAGCAGTCCTCAGGGTAGCCAAGAGACCCAGTACTTC.

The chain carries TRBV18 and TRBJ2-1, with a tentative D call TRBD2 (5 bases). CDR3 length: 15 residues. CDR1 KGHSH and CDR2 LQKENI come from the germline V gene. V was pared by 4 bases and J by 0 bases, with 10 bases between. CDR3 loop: CASSRLSGSYNEQFF. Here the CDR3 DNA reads TGTGCCAGCTCACGGTTAAGCGGCTCCTACAATGAGCAGTTCTTC.

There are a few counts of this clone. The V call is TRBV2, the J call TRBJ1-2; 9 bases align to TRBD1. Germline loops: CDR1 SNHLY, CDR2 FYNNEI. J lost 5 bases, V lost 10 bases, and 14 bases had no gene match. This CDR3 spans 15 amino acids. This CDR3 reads CANPSTGGAGYGYTF. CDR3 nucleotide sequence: TGTGCCAACCCATCCACAGGGGGCGCTGGGTATGGCTACACCTTC.

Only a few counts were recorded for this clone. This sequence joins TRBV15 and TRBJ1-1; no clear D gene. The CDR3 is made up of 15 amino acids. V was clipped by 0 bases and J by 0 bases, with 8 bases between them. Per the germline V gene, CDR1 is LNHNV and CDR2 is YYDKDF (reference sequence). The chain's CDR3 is CATSRDRGLNTEAFF. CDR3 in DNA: TGTGCCACCAGCAGAGACCGAGGCCTGAACACTGAAGCTTTCTTT.

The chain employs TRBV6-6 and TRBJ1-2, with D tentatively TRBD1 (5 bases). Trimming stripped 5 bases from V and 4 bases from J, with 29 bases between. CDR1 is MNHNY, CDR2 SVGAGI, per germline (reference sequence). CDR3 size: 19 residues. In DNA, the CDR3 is TGTGCCAGCAGTCGCCGGGATAGTTCGATAGGGGCGGGGGGCTATGGCTACACCTTC. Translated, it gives CASSRRDSSIGAGGYGYTF.